This passage covers 4 T cell receptor beta chains from one sample sequenced in a study of T-cell memory formation after mild COVID-19. From the 5' RACE reads, TCRdb called clonotypes with MiXCR, one entry per CDR3 protein. The sample contains 400,000 or so distinct CDR3 sequences, about 19% of which appear only once. Sequencing was performed on PBMCs or a T cell subset sorted from them (not recorded which). Receptors were obtained from an adult woman who had mild COVID-19 (a few samples of this study predate the infection). Cell type and time point are not known.

The chain uses TRBV12-3 or TRBV12-4 and TRBJ2-3; 7 nucleotides match TRBD1. The trim removed 5 bases at V and 6 bases at J, leaving 14 bases unmatched. This CDR3 is built from 16 residues. As DNA, the CDR3 is TGTGCCAGCAGTCCTTCGGACAGGTTCCCGAGTGATACGCAGTATTTT. It yields the protein CASSPSDRFPSDTQYF.

The rearrangement uses TRBV7-9 and TRBJ2-7; D gene unclear. This CDR3 is built from 13 residues. Per the germline V gene, CDR1 is SEHNR and CDR2 is FQNEAQ (reference sequence). V lost 1 base to trimming and J lost 7 bases, with 11 bases between them. The CDR3: CASSLDHSREQYF. The CDR3 bases are TGTGCCAGCAGCTTAGACCACTCCAGGGAGCAGTACTTC.

This clonotype was seen more than once but under ten times. This sequence joins TRBV12-3 or TRBV12-4 and TRBJ1-2; the D is unclear. This CDR3 spans 14 amino acids. The V and J ends lost 3 bases and 1 base respectively, with 9 bases between them. The CDR3 DNA follows: TGTGCCAGCAGTTTGGGTCGTTATAACTATGGCTACACCTTC. It codes for CASSLGRYNYGYTF.

This clonotype was found a few times. V usage is TRBV7-8 and J usage is TRBJ1-2; possibly TRBD1 for D (6 bases). Looked up from germline, CDR1 is SGHVS and CDR2 is FQNEAQ. This CDR3 is built from 14 residues. Trimming left V 5 bases short and J 6 bases short, with 16 bases between. As DNA, the CDR3 is TGTGCCAGCAGCCGGTTGGGGACAACTCATGGCTACACCTTC. This translates into CASSRLGTTHGYTF.